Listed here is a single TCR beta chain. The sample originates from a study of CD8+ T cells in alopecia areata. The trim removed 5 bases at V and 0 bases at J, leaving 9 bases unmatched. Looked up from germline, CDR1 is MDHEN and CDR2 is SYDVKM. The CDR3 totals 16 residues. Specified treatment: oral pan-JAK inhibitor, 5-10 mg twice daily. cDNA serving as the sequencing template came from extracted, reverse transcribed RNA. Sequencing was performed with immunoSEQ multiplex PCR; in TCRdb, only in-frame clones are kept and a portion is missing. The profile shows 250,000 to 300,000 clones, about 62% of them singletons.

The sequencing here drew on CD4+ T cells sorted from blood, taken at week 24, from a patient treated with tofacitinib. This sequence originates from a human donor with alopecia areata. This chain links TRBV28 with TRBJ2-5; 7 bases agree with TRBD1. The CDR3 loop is CASSRTHRGNQETQYF. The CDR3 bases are TGTGCCAGCAGTCGTACGCACAGGGGAAACCAAGAGACCCAGTACTTC.